This T cell receptor beta chain stems from a study of T cell repertoires in cytomegalovirus infection (dated by TCRdb to the late 2010s). In terms of the full investigation: The HLA type of each donor mattered for the analysis, because public TCR beta signatures pointed to carriage of CMV infection along with the matching HLA type. Overall study results and their limits: The ex vivo response was dominated by HLA-C-restricted CMV-specific TCR beta clonotypes, which also provided the single most frequent clonotype in two of eight donors. In both this cohort and an independent cohort of a few hundred donors, the cumulative frequency of public TCR beta family members distinguished carriers of CMV infection plus the relevant HLA type.

Data came from an Illumina HiSeq 1500. Using fastp at Q25 and MiXCR, TCRdb reprocessed the public reads and kept productive beta chains. Rows with one shared CDR3 protein collapse into an entry with the most common genes and DNA. Within this sample are around 230,000 distinct CDR3 sequences, with 6% to 8% of them counted one time only. Jointly, the top ten make up under 7% of the sample. This clonotype was seen ten or more times. Its antigen target is currently unknown. No quality values exist for individual bases; no much larger clone is one base distant. CDR3 length: 14 amino acids, cysteine to phenylalanine. Left in the record is the CDR3 DNA by itself, 42 bases read in frame from the first base. CDR1 and CDR2 are read off the germline V gene as MNHEY and SVGAGI. Cut back by 2 bases and 10 bases, the V and J ends lie 15 bases apart.

This TCR came from a human donor in good health (CMV status not recorded). Some clones in this sample may be carry-over from other donors' samples. Sequencing was performed on PBMCs. Rearrangement joined TRBV6-5 to TRBJ2-1; the D gene is perhaps TRBD2, from 5 matching bases. The CDR3 protein sequence reads: CASSYAATRLEQFF. The bases read TGTGCCAGCAGTTACGCTGCTACTAGACTGGAGCAGTTCTTC.